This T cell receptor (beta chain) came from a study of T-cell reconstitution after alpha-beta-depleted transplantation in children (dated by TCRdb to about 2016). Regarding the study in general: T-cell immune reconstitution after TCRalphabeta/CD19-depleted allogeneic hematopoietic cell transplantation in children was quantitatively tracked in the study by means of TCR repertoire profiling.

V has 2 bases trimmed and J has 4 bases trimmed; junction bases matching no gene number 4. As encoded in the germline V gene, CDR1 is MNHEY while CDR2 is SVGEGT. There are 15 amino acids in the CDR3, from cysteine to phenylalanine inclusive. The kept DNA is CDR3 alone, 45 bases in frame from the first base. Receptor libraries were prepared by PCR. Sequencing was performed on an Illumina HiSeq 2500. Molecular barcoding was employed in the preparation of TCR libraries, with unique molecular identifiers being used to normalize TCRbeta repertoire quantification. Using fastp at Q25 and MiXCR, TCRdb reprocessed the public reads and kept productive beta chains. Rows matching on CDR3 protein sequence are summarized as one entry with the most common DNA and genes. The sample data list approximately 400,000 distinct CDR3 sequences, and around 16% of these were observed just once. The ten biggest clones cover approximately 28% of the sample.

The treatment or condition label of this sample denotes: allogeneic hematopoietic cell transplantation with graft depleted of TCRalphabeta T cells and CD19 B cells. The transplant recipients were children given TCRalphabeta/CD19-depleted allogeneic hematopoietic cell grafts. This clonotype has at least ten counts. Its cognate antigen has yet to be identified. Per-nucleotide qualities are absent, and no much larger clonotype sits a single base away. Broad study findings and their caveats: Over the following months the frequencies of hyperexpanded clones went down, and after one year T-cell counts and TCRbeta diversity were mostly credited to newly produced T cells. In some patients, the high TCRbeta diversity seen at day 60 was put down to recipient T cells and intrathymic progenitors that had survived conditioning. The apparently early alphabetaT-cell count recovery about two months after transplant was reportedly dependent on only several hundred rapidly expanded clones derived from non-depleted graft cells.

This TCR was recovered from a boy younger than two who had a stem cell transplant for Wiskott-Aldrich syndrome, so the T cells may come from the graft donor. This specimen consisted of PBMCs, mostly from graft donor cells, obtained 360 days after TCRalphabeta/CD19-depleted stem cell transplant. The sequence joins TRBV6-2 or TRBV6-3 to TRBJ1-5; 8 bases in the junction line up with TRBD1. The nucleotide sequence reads TGTGCCAGCAGTTACCGACAGGGGATTAATCAGCCCCAGCATTTT. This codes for CASSYRQGINQPQHF.